This T cell receptor beta chain was profiled in a study of PD-1 blockade in classical Hodgkin lymphoma. Clones were sequenced by immunoSEQ multiplex PCR, and TCRdb holds only the in-frame ones, with some missing. The sample shows more than 75,000 clones, roughly 91% of them seen only once. Study outcomes and limitations: Patients newly diagnosed and complete responders had comparable baseline diversity. Reported baseline diversity: healthy donors highest, relapsed/refractory patients lowest.

Germline V gene sequence: CDR1 LGHNA, CDR2 YNFKEQ. This CDR3 has 16 amino acids. V was clipped by 0 bases and J by 3 bases, with 15 bases between them. As concerns this clone: Its specificity is unknown.

The sample's time point: cycle 4 day 1 (C4D1), after five to seven weeks of nivolumab. Autologous stem cell transplantation was followed by relapse in every patient, and brentuximab vedotin exposure varied. This chain connects TRBV4-2 to TRBJ2-7; D is perhaps TRBD2 (6 bases). Sequenced here: peripheral blood mononuclear cells (PBMCs), sampled before the fourth cycle of nivolumab. The origin of this receptor is a human donor with classical Hodgkin lymphoma. Written as DNA, the CDR3 is TGTGCCAGCAGCCAAGAAGGGCTAGCGAGAAGCTACGAGCAGTACTTC. Translating it yields CASSQEGLARSYEQYF.